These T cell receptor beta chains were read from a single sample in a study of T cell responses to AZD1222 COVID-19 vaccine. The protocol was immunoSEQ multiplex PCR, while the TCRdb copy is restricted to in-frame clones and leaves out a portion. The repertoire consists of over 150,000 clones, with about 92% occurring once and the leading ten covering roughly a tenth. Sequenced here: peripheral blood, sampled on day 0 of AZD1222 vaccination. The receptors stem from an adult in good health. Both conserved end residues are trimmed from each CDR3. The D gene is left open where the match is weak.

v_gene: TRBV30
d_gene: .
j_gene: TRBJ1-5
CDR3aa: AWNKQYSNQPQH

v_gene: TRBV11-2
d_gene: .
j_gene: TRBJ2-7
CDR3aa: ASSLASAGSEQY

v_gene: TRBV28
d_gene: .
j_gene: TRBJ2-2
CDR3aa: ASSSSQEANTGELF

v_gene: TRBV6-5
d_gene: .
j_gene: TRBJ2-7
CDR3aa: ASTNPGRNYEQY

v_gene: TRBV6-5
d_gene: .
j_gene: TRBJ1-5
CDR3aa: AGSPTGNQPQH

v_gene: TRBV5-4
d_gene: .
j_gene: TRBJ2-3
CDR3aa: ASSLPGPTSTDTQY

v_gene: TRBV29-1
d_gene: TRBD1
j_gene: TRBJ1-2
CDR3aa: SVGRGQDT

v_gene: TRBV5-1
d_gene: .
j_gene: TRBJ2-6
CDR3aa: ASSPEPGAGANVLT

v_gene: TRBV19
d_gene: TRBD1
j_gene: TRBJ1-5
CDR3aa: ASRPGTAYSNQPQH

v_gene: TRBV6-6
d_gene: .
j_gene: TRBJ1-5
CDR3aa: ASSSRGGDSNQPQH

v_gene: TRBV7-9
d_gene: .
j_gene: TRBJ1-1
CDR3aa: ASSLVGFPNTEAF

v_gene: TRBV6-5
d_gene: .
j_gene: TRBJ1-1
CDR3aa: ASSYSGSLMNTEAF

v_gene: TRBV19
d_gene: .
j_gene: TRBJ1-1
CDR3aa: ASSIDSEAF

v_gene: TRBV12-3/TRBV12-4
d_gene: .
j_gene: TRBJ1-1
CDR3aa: ASKPGAKGAF

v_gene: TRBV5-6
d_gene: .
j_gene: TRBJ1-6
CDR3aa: ASSLKNSYNSPLH

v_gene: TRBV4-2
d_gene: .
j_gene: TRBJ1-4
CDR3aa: ASSQEIYSNEKLF

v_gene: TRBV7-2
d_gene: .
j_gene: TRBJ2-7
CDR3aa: ASSYEEGAYEQY

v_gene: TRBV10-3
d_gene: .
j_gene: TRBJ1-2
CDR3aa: AISLDPNYGYT

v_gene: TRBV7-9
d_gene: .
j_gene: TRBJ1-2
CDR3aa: ASSSPGDIEVYGYT

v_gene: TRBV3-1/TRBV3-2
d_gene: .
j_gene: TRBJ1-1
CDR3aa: ASSPIWGQNTEAF

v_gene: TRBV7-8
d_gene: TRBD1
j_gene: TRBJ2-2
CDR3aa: ASSRLRGQNGELF

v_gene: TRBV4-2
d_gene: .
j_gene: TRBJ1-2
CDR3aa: ASSPETVSSYGYT

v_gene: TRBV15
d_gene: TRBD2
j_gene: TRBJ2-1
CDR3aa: ATSRGGLAGGYNEQF

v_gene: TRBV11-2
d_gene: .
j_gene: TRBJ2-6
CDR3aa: ASSLGDLRSGANVLT

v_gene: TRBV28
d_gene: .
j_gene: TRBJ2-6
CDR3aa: ASHKSGANVLT

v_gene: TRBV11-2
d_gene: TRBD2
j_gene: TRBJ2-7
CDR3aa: ASSLVRGTRAYEQY

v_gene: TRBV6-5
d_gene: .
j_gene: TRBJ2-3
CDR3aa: ASSRLQVRTDTQY

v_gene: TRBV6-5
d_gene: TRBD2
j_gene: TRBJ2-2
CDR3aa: ASSYGLAGANGELF

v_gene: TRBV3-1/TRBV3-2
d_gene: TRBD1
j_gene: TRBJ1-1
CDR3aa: ASSPVLRAGGTEAF

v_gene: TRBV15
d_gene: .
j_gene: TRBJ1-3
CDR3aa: ATSRDLGGNTIY

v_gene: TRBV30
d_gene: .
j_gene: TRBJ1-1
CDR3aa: AWSVIRNTEAF

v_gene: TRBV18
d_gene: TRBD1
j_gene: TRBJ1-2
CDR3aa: ASSPYDRGGSYGYT

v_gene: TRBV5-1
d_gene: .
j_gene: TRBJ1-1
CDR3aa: ASSLRPKNTEAF

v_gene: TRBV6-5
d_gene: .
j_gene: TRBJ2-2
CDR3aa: ACSQDTGELF

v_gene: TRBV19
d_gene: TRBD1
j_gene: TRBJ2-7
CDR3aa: ASSPGQGFAEQY

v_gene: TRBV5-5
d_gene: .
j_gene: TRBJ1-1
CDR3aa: ASRNRQMNTEAF

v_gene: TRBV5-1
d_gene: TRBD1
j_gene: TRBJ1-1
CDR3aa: ASSFGTGGKRTEAF

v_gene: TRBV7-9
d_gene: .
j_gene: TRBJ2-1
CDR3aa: ASSLAPTRTPYNEQF

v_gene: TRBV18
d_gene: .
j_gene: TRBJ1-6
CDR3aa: ASSIRGAGANSPLH

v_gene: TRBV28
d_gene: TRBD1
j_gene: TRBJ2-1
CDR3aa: ASSFEGANYNEQF

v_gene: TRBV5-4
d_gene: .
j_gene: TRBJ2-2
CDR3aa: ASSWENTGELF

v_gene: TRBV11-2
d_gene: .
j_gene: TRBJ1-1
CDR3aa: ASSRRGGSTEAF

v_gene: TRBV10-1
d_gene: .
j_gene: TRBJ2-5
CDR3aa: ASSDNRDIPPGTQY

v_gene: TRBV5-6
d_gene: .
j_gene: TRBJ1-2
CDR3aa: ASSPGINYGYT

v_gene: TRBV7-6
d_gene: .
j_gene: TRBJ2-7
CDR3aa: ASSLDTASEQY

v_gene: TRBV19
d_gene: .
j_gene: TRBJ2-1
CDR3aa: ASRPWGTRADSVYNEQF

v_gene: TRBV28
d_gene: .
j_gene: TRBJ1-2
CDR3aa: ASSLYGTGYT

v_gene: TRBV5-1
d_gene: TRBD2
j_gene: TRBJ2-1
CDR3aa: ASRIQTSGDEQF

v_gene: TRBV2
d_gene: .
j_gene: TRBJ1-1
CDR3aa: ASTPGRTEAF

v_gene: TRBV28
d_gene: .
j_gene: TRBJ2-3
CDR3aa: ASSFYAGVGTDTQY

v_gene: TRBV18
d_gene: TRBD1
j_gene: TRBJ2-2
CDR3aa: ASSVTGGTGELF

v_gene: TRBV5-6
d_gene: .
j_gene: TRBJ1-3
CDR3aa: ASSLAGGSSGNTIY

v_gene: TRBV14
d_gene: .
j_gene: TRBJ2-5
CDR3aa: ASSREGLQTETQY

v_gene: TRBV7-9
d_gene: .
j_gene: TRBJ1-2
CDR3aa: ASSTGLTGYT

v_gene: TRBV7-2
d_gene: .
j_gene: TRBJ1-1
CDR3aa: ASSLALGASEAF